This passage covers 28 T cell receptor beta chains from one sample sequenced in a study of cytomegalovirus exposure and HLA in healthy donors. PCR was performed using 60 Vbeta and 13 Jbeta primers. Clones were sequenced by immunoSEQ multiplex PCR, and TCRdb holds only the in-frame ones, with some missing. This sample has approximately 170,000 clones, with 80% found just once. The sample consisted of PBMCs. The receptors derive from a woman aged 45-65 years in good health and CMV-seropositive.

The chain is built from TRBV11-2 and TRBJ2-7; 9 bases line up with TRBD1. From germline, CDR1 is SGHAT and CDR2 FQNNGV. Germline trimming cut 3 bases from V and 2 bases from J; bases unmatched to any gene: 2. The CDR3 runs 14 residues. CDR3 amino acids: CASSFGQGPYEQYF. The CDR3 coding sequence is TGTGCCAGCAGCTTCGGACAGGGGCCCTACGAGCAGTACTTC.

The gene calls are TRBV6-1 and TRBJ1-4; perhaps TRBD1 as D (6 bases). Trimming left V 8 bases short and J 4 bases short, with 14 bases between. This CDR3 is 14 amino acids long. CDR1 and CDR2 from the germline V gene are MNHNS and SASEGT. CDR3 nucleotide sequence: TGTGCCAGCTCGGCCAGGGGCCTTAATGAAAAACTGTTTTTT. Translating gives CASSARGLNEKLFF.

This clone has just a few counts. The chain combines TRBV5-4 with TRBJ2-7, with D possibly being TRBD2 (6 bases). V was cut by 0 bases and J by 5 bases, with 9 bases left in between. CDR3 length: 13 amino acids. Germline CDR1 is SGHNT and CDR2 is YYREEE (reference sequence). The CDR3 protein is CASSLGGDHEQYF. Here the CDR3 DNA reads TGTGCCAGCAGCTTGGGGGGGGACCACGAGCAGTACTTC.

This chain joins TRBV5-4 and TRBJ2-3; D is undetermined. V lost 4 bases and J lost 3, with 6 bases in between. The CDR3 has 12 amino acids. Germline-derived CDR1 and CDR2 are SGHNT and YYREEE (reference sequence). The CDR3 DNA sequence: TGTGCCAGCAGCCCGAGTACAGATACGCAGTATTTT. The encoded protein is CASSPSTDTQYF.

This chain links TRBV5-1 with TRBJ1-2, with D maybe TRBD1 (6 bases). This CDR3 has 15 residues. CDR1 is SGHRS, CDR2 YFSETQ, per germline. Trimming took 5 bases from V and 1 from J, leaving 15 bases between them. CDR3: CASRTGPFGNYGYTF. As DNA, the CDR3 is TGCGCCAGCAGGACAGGACCCTTCGGTAACTATGGCTACACCTTC.

This sequence joins TRBV5-6 and TRBJ1-1, with D unresolved. Trimming removed 5 bases at V and 4 bases at J, with 15 bases between. In germline, CDR1 is SGHDT, CDR2 YYEEEE. The CDR3 extends over 14 amino acids. The CDR3 reads CASSPPTGSTEAFF. CDR3 DNA: TGTGCCAGCAGTCCGCCTACGGGTAGCACTGAAGCTTTCTTT.

The rearrangement joins TRBV6-1 to TRBJ2-7, with TRBD2 identical over 10 bases. This CDR3 has 14 residues. CDR1 and CDR2 from the germline V gene are MNHNS and SASEGT. V shed 5 bases and J 4 bases; nucleotides not matched to a gene: 5. The CDR3 region is CASSWTSGPYEQYF. CDR3 coding DNA: TGTGCCAGCAGTTGGACTAGCGGTCCATACGAGCAGTACTTC.

This chain uses TRBV18 with TRBJ1-2, with D perhaps matching TRBD1 (5 bases). The germline gives CDR1 KGHSH, CDR2 LQKENI. The V end lost 1 base, the J end lost 2 bases, and 8 bases lay between the germline ends. The CDR3 contains 14 residues. This CDR3 is CASSPRNRNYGYTF. The CDR3 DNA follows: TGTGCCAGCTCACCACGTAACAGGAACTATGGCTACACCTTC.

The chain has TRBV11-3 and TRBJ2-1; D call uncertain. This CDR3 spans 13 amino acids. CDR1 SGHNT and CDR2 YENEEA come from the germline V gene. V shed 0 bases and J shed 3 bases, with 3 bases lying between them. As DNA, the CDR3 is TGTGCCAGCAGCTTAGACGGCTACAATGAGCAGTTCTTC. It is translated as CASSLDGYNEQFF.

J is TRBJ2-7 and V is TRBV6-1, with D tentatively TRBD2 (5 bases). V was cut by 4 bases and J by 0 bases, with 10 bases left in between. Germline lookup yields CDR1 MNHNS and CDR2 SASEGT. The CDR3 is made up of 14 amino acids. In DNA form, the CDR3 reads TGTGCCAGCAGTGTGGAGGTAAGCTCCTACGAGCAGTACTTC. Its translation: CASSVEVSSYEQYF.

This sequence joins TRBV4-1 and TRBJ2-5, with 10 bases fitting TRBD2. The length of the CDR3 is 15 residues. Germline loops: CDR1 MGHRA, CDR2 YSYEKL. The V segment lost 1 base and the J segment 11 bases; nucleotides outside the gene matches: 10. CDR3 bases: TGCGCCAGCAGCCAAGTGGTAGCGGGGGGCCAAGAGCAGTACTTC. It is translated as CASSQVVAGGQEQYF.

The V gene is TRBV6-1, the J gene TRBJ1-5; D remains unclear. Trimming took off 5 bases at V and 0 bases at J, with 11 bases between the two ends. CDR3 length: 15 amino acids. Germline V gives CDR1 MNHNS, CDR2 SASEGT. The CDR3 sequence: CASSWNWASNQPQHF. CDR3 DNA: TGTGCCAGCAGTTGGAATTGGGCTAGCAATCAGCCCCAGCATTTT.

The chain links TRBV10-3 to TRBJ2-3; D uncertain. There are 14 residues in the CDR3. V was cut by 6 bases and J by 2 bases, with 12 bases left in between. CDR1 and CDR2 from the germline V gene are ENHRY and SYGVKD. CDR3 DNA sequence: TGTGCCATCAGGGGCGCCGATTCCACAGATACGCAGTATTTT. This gives the protein CAIRGADSTDTQYF.

J is TRBJ2-5 and V is TRBV28; 10 bases are shared with TRBD2. The tail of the sequence fits TRBJ2-7 better, so the J call may be wrong. This CDR3 contains 15 residues. Germline V gene data show CDR1 as MDHEN and CDR2 as SYDVKM. The DNA for the CDR3 is TGTGCCAGCAGCCAACTAGCGGGAAACCCCTACGAGCAGTACTTC. It codes for CASSQLAGNPYEQYF.

The chain carries TRBV28 and TRBJ2-3, with a possible D match to TRBD1 (5 bases). V gave up 3 bases and J gave up 1 base, with 8 bases separating them. CDR3 length: 14 residues. In germline, CDR1 is MDHEN, CDR2 SYDVKM. The CDR3 DNA reads TGTGCCAGCAGTTTCCTAGGGGGCACAGATACGCAGTATTTT. Translating it yields CASSFLGGTDTQYF.

The V call is TRBV18, the J call TRBJ2-1, with TRBD2 matching over 8 bases. V trimming: 5 bases; J trimming: 0 bases; junction bases outside the gene matches: 3. This CDR3 region has 15 residues. Germline CDR1 and CDR2: KGHSH and LQKENI. The CDR3 region is CASSELAGSYNEQFF. CDR3 in DNA: TGTGCCAGCTCAGAGCTAGCGGGCTCCTACAATGAGCAGTTCTTC.

The chain employs TRBV9 and TRBJ1-1; D call uncertain. V was shortened by 0 bases and J by 7 bases, with 13 bases between the two germline ends. In germline, CDR1 is SGDLS, CDR2 YYNGEE. The CDR3 spans 14 residues. The CDR3 DNA reads TGTGCCAGCAGCGTAGACGTCTGGGAGGGTGAAGCTTTCTTT. It yields the protein CASSVDVWEGEAFF.

This clone is a singleton in its sample. This rearrangement joins TRBV18 to TRBJ2-7; perhaps TRBD1 as D (5 bases). Trimming pared 3 bases from V and 6 bases from J, leaving 12 bases between. The CDR3 spans 13 residues. Germline CDR1 is KGHSH and CDR2 is LQKENI. CDR3 bases: TGTGCCAGCTCACCTCAGACAGTAATCGAGCAGTACTTC. Translating it yields CASSPQTVIEQYF.

The V and J genes are TRBV5-1 and TRBJ2-2; perhaps TRBD2 as D (5 bases). The ends were cut back, 0 bases at V and 4 bases at J, with 7 bases in the middle. The CDR3 spans 14 residues. Germline V gene data show CDR1 as SGHRS and CDR2 as YFSETQ. The CDR3: CASSLAGLTGELFF. CDR3 DNA sequence: TGCGCCAGCAGCTTGGCCGGACTCACCGGGGAGCTGTTTTTT.

This clone was recorded a few times. V usage is TRBV5-3 and J usage is TRBJ2-1, with 11 bases matching TRBD2. TRBV5-3 is treated as an ORF (open reading frame) with a function not yet certain. V shed 4 bases and J 4 bases; nucleotides not matched to a gene: 4. This CDR3 region has 15 residues. The CDR3 DNA reads TGTGCCAGAAGCGCGGGGACTAGCGGATACAATGAGCAGTTCTTC. Amino acid sequence: CARSAGTSGYNEQFF.

This chain connects TRBV30 to TRBJ2-5, with a possible D match to TRBD2 (6 bases). The CDR3 loop spans 18 amino acids. Germline V gene data show CDR1 as GTSNPN and CDR2 as SVGIG (reference sequence). Between the trimmed V and J ends, which lost 3 bases and 3 bases, there was a span of 26 bases. The CDR3 DNA is TGTGCCTGGAGCTATCCCCCCCCAATACTAGGAGGGGAAGAGACCCAGTACTTC. Translation gives CAWSYPPPILGGEETQYF.

This chain's CDR3 is CASSSNRASYEQYF. For the CDR3, the DNA is TGTGCCAGCAGCTCAAACAGGGCCTCCTACGAGCAGTACTTC. The chain has TRBV7-2 and TRBJ2-7, with D perhaps matching TRBD1 (6 bases). The V gene's germline CDR1 is SGHTA and CDR2 FQGNSA. The germline V and J ends were trimmed by 4 bases and 0 bases, with 10 bases remaining between them. The CDR3 sequence is 14 residues long.

About this clone itself: The junction shows a germline mismatch at one end, possibly a read error. This rearrangement joins TRBV7-9 to TRBJ2-7; TRBD2 aligns across 10 bases. CDR1 SEHNR and CDR2 FQNEAQ come from the germline V gene (reference sequence). This CDR3 is built from 15 residues. CDR3 nucleotides: TGTTCCAGCAGCATTAGCGGGGGGACTTCCTACGAGCAGTACTTC. Its protein is CSSSISGGTSYEQYF. Supplemented by reference TRBV7-9 and TRBJ2-7, the full variable domain reads DTGVSQNPRHKITKRGQNVTFRCDPISEHNRLYWYRQTLGQGPEFLTYFQNEAQLEKSRLLSDRFSAERPKGSFSTLEIQRTEQGDSAMYLCSSSISGGTSYEQYFGPGTRLTVT.

The genes are TRBV9 and TRBJ1-1, with D possibly TRBD1 on 5 matching bases. Deletions cut 0 bases from V and 1 base from J, with 7 bases between. The germline V gene encodes CDR1 SGDLS and CDR2 YYNGEE. The CDR3 loop spans 14 amino acids. CDR3 DNA sequence: TGTGCCAGCAGCGTAGTAGGGGAGAACACTGAAGCTTTCTTT. Its protein is CASSVVGENTEAFF.

The chain combines TRBV9 with TRBJ2-3; D uncertain. The germline V gene has CDR1 SGDLS and CDR2 YYNGEE. The germline V and J ends were trimmed by 4 bases and 4 bases, with 7 bases remaining between them. The CDR3 extends over 12 amino acids. CDR3 residues: CASSILADTQYF. DNA of the CDR3: TGTGCCAGCAGCATCCTCGCAGATACGCAGTATTTT.

V gene TRBV7-9 combines with J gene TRBJ2-1; no clear D gene. The CDR3 covers 15 residues. V lost 1 base to trimming and J lost 0 bases, with 7 bases between them. Germline V gives CDR1 SEHNR, CDR2 FQNEAQ (reference sequence). CDR3 loop: CASSLGSSSYNEQFF. CDR3 bases: TGTGCCAGCAGCTTAGGGTCTAGCTCCTACAATGAGCAGTTCTTC.

This clone has only one observation. The V call is TRBV5-1, the J call TRBJ2-5; TRBD2 agrees at 9 bases. This CDR3 has 16 residues. Germline assignment: CDR1 SGHRS and CDR2 YFSETQ. The V segment lost 1 base and the J segment 4 bases; nucleotides outside the gene matches: 8. The CDR3 protein is CASSLSGGGASETQYF. DNA for the CDR3: TGCGCCAGCAGCTTGAGTGGCGGGGGGGCTTCAGAGACCCAGTACTTC.

The chain recombines TRBV28 with TRBJ1-4; no clear D gene. The CDR3 has 16 residues. CDR1 MDHEN and CDR2 SYDVKM come from the germline V gene. V lost 8 bases and J 6 bases, leaving 22 bases between the germline ends. This CDR3 is CASHTPRGTRHEKLFF. The CDR3 nucleotides read TGTGCCAGCCATACCCCTCGGGGTACCCGACATGAAAAACTGTTTTTT.